The 11 T cell receptor beta chains below were found in one sample sequenced in a study of T cells in Graves' hyperthyroidism and ophthalmopathy. What was amplified from RNA transcripts were TCR beta CDR3 regions. HTBI primers were used for first-round RT-PCR of the TCR CDR3. TCRdb re-called the multiplex PCR reads through MiXCR, storing one row per CDR3 protein. The sample lists hundreds of thousands of distinct CDR3 sequences, 15% to 20% occurring once. Sequenced input: blood. The origin of the receptors is a woman in her 30s with Graves' hyperthyroidism.

This clonotype turned up a few times. The chain is built from TRBV6-1 and TRBJ1-5; tentative D call: TRBD1 (5 bases). The germline CDR1 and CDR2 sequences are MNHNS and SASEGT. CDR3 size: 16 residues. Trimming cost V 6 bases and J 3 bases, with 18 bases left between them. This CDR3 is CASSPSGRENNQPQHF. As DNA, the CDR3 is TGTGCCAGCAGCCCATCGGGCAGGGAAAACAATCAGCCCCAGCATTTT.

This chain links TRBV27 with TRBJ2-7; tentatively, D is TRBD1 (5 bases). V was cut by 9 bases and J by 7 bases, with 22 bases left in between. The CDR3 contains 14 residues. CDR1 is MNHEY, CDR2 SMNVEV, per germline (reference sequence). CDR3 amino acids: CASRSRAGMGEQYF. In DNA, the CDR3 is TGTGCCAGTAGAAGTAGGGCAGGGATGGGGGAGCAGTACTTC.

Turning to this clonotype: A much larger clone differs by one base, so this may be a read error. Likely a read error: the CDR3 ends without its conserved phenylalanine or tryptophan. J is TRBJ2-5 and V is TRBV4-1; the D gene is possibly TRBD1 (5 bases). CDR3 length: 13 residues. Germline-derived CDR1 and CDR2 are MGHRA and YSYEKL. This CDR3 is CASSQVQGETQYL. The CDR3 DNA reads TGTGCCAGCAGCCAAGTTCAGGGTGAGACCCAGTACCTC.

This clonotype was seen ten or more times. The rearrangement uses TRBV28 and TRBJ2-4, with 8 bases that match TRBD1. The CDR3 covers 12 residues. Germline assignment: CDR1 MDHEN and CDR2 SYDVKM. Germline trimming cut 10 bases from V and 9 bases from J; bases unmatched to any gene: 8. The CDR3 reads CAIAGTGGIQYF. In DNA form, the CDR3 reads TGTGCCATTGCCGGGACAGGAGGCATTCAGTACTTC.

Concerning this clonotype: A read error may explain this, as a much larger clone is one base away. This chain links TRBV24-1 with TRBJ2-7; 9 bases map to TRBD1. The DNA end lines up better with TRBJ2-1; the J call may be wrong. Germline lookup yields CDR1 KGHDR and CDR2 SFDVKD. The CDR3 consists of 15 residues. The CDR3 sequence: CATSSSRQGDYEQFF. The CDR3 DNA sequence: TGTGCCACCAGTAGCTCTAGACAGGGGGACTACGAGCAGTTCTTC.

This clonotype has ten or more counts. This chain links TRBV7-2 with TRBJ2-7; no firm D call. The V end was cut by 4 bases, the J end by 4 bases, with 14 bases between. Germline V lookup: CDR1 SGHTA, CDR2 FQGNSA. The CDR3 has 14 residues. DNA for the CDR3: TGTGCCAGCAGCTCCAACCAGGCTATATACGAGCAGTACTTC. It codes for CASSSNQAIYEQYF.

In this sample, this clonotype turned up a few times. The chain couples TRBV27 to TRBJ2-7, with TRBD2 as a possible D gene (6 bases). Germline values: CDR1 MNHEY, CDR2 SMNVEV (reference sequence). V was trimmed by 8 bases and J by 2 bases, leaving 19 bases between them. There are 15 residues in the CDR3. The CDR3: CASGGPLAFPYEQYF. DNA of the CDR3: TGTGCCAGCGGTGGCCCCCTAGCGTTTCCCTACGAGCAGTACTTC.

This clonotype was seen many times. This chain uses TRBV28 with TRBJ2-3; 16 bases agree with TRBD2. Germline V gene lookup returns CDR1 MDHEN and CDR2 SYDVKM. The ends lost 3 bases at V and 4 bases at J; junction bases unmatched: 10. This CDR3 has 19 residues. CDR3 in amino acids: CASSLPGTSGGGLPDTQYF. The DNA for the CDR3 is TGTGCCAGCAGTTTGCCTGGGACTAGCGGGGGGGGCCTCCCAGATACGCAGTATTTT.

This clonotype was recorded at least ten times. The CDR3 protein is CAWSVLPRSTDTQYF. The CDR3 DNA is TGTGCCTGGAGTGTACTCCCGAGGAGCACAGATACGCAGTATTTT. V usage is TRBV30 and J usage is TRBJ2-3; D uncertain. This CDR3 has 15 residues. V gave up 0 bases and J gave up 0 bases, with 10 bases separating them. CDR1 is GTSNPN, CDR2 SVGIG, per germline (reference sequence).

The chain uses TRBV5-8 and TRBJ2-7; tentatively, D is TRBD1 or TRBD2 (5 bases each). The CDR3 contains 13 residues. Trimming pared 2 bases from V and 2 bases from J, leaving 8 bases between. Germline V lookup: CDR1 SGHTS, CDR2 YDEGEE. CDR3 in amino acids: CASSFGAPYEQYF. The CDR3 DNA reads TGTGCCAGCAGCTTCGGGGCACCCTACGAGCAGTACTTC.

This clonotype showed up just a few times. V and J are TRBV27 and TRBJ1-6; TRBD1 might be the D (5 bases). This CDR3 is 14 amino acids long. V gave up 4 bases and J gave up 6 bases, with 10 bases separating them. Germline CDR1 is MNHEY and CDR2 is SMNVEV (reference sequence). In DNA form, the CDR3 reads TGTGCCAGCAGTTCAGGACACCGTAATTCACCCCTCCACTTT. This codes for CASSSGHRNSPLHF.